These 10 T cell receptor beta chains came from one sample sequenced in a study of technical replicates of blood from several donors. Here immunoSEQ multiplex PCR was the method, and the copy in TCRdb shows in-frame clones only, minus some. The data hold 95,000 to 100,000 clones, with approximately 94% observed a single time. Sequencing was carried out using T cells isolated from PBMCs. These receptor sequences come from a human donor in good health.

The chain joins TRBV6-6 to TRBJ2-7; no firm D call. Looked up from germline, CDR1 is MNHNY and CDR2 is SVGAGI (reference sequence). The CDR3 length is 15 residues. Trimming left V 0 bases short and J 2 bases short, with 11 bases between. CDR3 nucleotide sequence: TGTGCCAGCAGTTACTCCCCGTCGGTGGCCTACGAGCAGTACTTC. Translation: CASSYSPSVAYEQYF.

This clone has only one observation. The chain links TRBV6-5 to TRBJ2-7, with 10 bases identical to TRBD2. Germline CDR1 MNHEY, CDR2 SVGAGI. This CDR3 comprises 15 residues. V dropped 2 bases and J dropped 3; count of bases not matched to a gene: 4. CDR3 sequence (DNA): TGTGCCAGCAGTTACCGGGCTAGCGGGAGCTACGAGCAGTACTTC. This codes for CASSYRASGSYEQYF.

The chain employs TRBV27 and TRBJ1-2; D gene unclear. With 4 bases removed from V and 2 bases from J, the gap between germline ends came to 8 bases. CDR3 size: 13 residues. Germline V gives CDR1 MNHEY, CDR2 SMNVEV (reference sequence). Here the CDR3 reads CASSSAQNYGYTF. In nucleotides, the CDR3 is TGTGCCAGCAGTTCGGCACAGAACTATGGCTACACCTTC.

The chain recombines TRBV5-4 with TRBJ2-7; 12 positions agree with TRBD2. The CDR3 is 17 amino acids. Looked up from germline, CDR1 is SGHNT and CDR2 is YYREEE (reference sequence). The V gene end was trimmed by 4 bases and the J gene end by 0 bases; junction bases not matched to a gene: 8. The CDR3 DNA is TGTGCCAGCAGCGAGGGACTAGCGGGTCTTCGCTCCTACGAGCAGTACTTC. This translates into CASSEGLAGLRSYEQYF.

This chain links TRBV5-1 with TRBJ2-5; 9 bases align to TRBD2. CDR1 and CDR2 from the germline V gene are SGHRS and YFSETQ. The CDR3 is 15 residues long. The V gene end was trimmed by 4 bases and the J gene end by 5 bases; junction bases not matched to a gene: 9. The CDR3 DNA sequence: TGCGCCAGCAGCACTTTAGCGGGGGATCAGGAGACCCAGTACTTC. Protein sequence: CASSTLAGDQETQYF. Full variable domain (outside the CDR3, taken from reference TRBV5-1 and TRBJ2-5): KAGVTQTPRYLIKTRGQQVTLSCSPISGHRSVSWYQQTPGQGLQFLFEYFSETQRNKGNFPGRFSGRQFSNSRSEMNVSTLELGDSALYLCASSTLAGDQETQYFGPGTRLLVL.

CDR3 sequence: CASSLVRLAGVNEQFF. CDR3 bases: TGTGCCAGCAGCTTGGTCCGACTAGCGGGAGTAAATGAGCAGTTCTTC. The genes are TRBV5-6 and TRBJ2-1; TRBD2 matches at 12 bases. The CDR3 totals 16 residues. Trimming at V came to 0 bases and at J to 7 bases, leaving 5 bases not matched to a gene. Germline CDR1 and CDR2: SGHDT and YYEEEE.

The chain joins TRBV7-8 to TRBJ2-7, with TRBD1 matching over 7 bases. The CDR3 totals 16 residues. Unmatched junction bases numbered 5, after V lost 0 bases and J lost 0 bases. CDR1 SGHVS and CDR2 FQNEAQ come from the germline V gene. The CDR3 DNA reads as TGTGCCAGCAGCTTAGCGGAGACAGGGAGCTCCTACGAGCAGTACTTC. It codes for CASSLAETGSSYEQYF.

V is TRBV27 and J is TRBJ2-3; D may be TRBD2 (6 bases). V was pared by 5 bases and J by 3 bases, with 18 bases between. Germline CDR1 MNHEY, CDR2 SMNVEV (reference sequence). The CDR3 is 16 residues long. The CDR3 DNA follows: TGTGCCAGCAGTCTCGCGGGGATGGGGAAGACAGATACGCAGTATTTT. Its translation is CASSLAGMGKTDTQYF.

The genes are TRBV5-6 and TRBJ2-1; D gene uncertain. This CDR3 has 15 amino acids. Trimming pared 2 bases from V and 0 bases from J, leaving 9 bases between. Germline assignment: CDR1 SGHDT and CDR2 YYEEEE. DNA for the CDR3: TGTGCCAGCAGCTTACGTCGGAGCTCCTACAATGAGCAGTTCTTC. Translated: CASSLRRSSYNEQFF.

This rearrangement joins TRBV2 to TRBJ2-7, with unresolved D. This CDR3 is built from 13 residues. In germline, CDR1 is SNHLY, CDR2 FYNNEI. Trimming pared 3 bases from V and 5 bases from J, leaving 11 bases between. The CDR3 DNA sequence: TGTGCCAGCAGTGAGTTAGGTAGCCACGAGCAGTACTTC. Translation gives CASSELGSHEQYF.